One TCR beta chain is described in this entry. Antigen unknown. The data stem from a study of beta chain features in type 1 diabetes. This CDR3 spans 15 amino acids. V lost 1 base to trimming and J lost 11 bases; unmatched junction nucleotides: 11. Germline V lookup: CDR1 MGHRA, CDR2 YSYEKL. A heparinised blood draw that averaged around 110 mL was obtained once from each donor. A CD45RO/CCR7/CD25/CD127/CD95/CD27 panel sorted naive, central memory, regulatory and stem cell-like memory CD4+ cells. Study findings and constraints: The study found fewer insertions and more deletions at VDJ junctions in type 1 diabetes patients.

Expressed TCRB transcripts were sequenced after all isolated RNA was converted to cDNA. The method was immunoSEQ multiplex PCR; TCRdb's version includes in-frame clones alone and lacks a portion of them. The sample contains about 150,000 clones, around 10% of which appear only once. The rearrangement joins TRBV4-1 to TRBJ1-1; the match to TRBD1 covers 9 bases. Sequenced material: central memory CD4+ T cells from blood. The receptor's source is a man between 18 and 35 years old in good health. The CDR3 DNA sequence: TGCGCCAGCAGCCAAGGAGGGACAGGGCAATCGGTGGCTTTCTTT. Amino acid sequence: CASSQGGTGQSVAFF.